One and the same sample provided the 3 T cell receptor beta chains below, sequenced in a study of shared clonotypes between healthy human individuals. Assay used: immunoSEQ multiplex PCR; TCRdb lists only in-frame clones, some missing. The sample lists about a million clones, 75% occurring once. The sample was memory CD4+ T cells sorted from blood. The subset here: CD45RA-negative fraction. The source of these receptors is a man between 18 and 35 years old in good health.

This chain's CDR3 is CASSVGDSYEQYF. DNA for the CDR3: TGTGCCAGCAGCGTAGGGGACAGCTACGAGCAGTACTTC. The chain couples TRBV9 to TRBJ2-7; 7 bases match TRBD1. The CDR3 runs to 13 residues. The junction had 0 bases not matched to a gene; V was cut back by 0 bases and J by 3 bases. The V gene's germline CDR1 is SGDLS and CDR2 YYNGEE.

There are a few counts of this clone. The chain carries TRBV7-2 and TRBJ2-4; D might be TRBD2 (6 bases). Germline loops: CDR1 SGHTA, CDR2 FQGNSA. V was shortened by 5 bases and J by 7 bases, with 9 bases between the two germline ends. This CDR3 comprises 12 residues. For the CDR3, the DNA is TGTGCCAGCAGCCCTGGGGGGAACATTCAGTACTTC. Protein sequence: CASSPGGNIQYF.

This chain links TRBV30 with TRBJ2-6; D is unclear. V was cut by 0 bases and J by 0 bases, with 12 bases left in between. This CDR3 region has 17 residues. The germline gives CDR1 GTSNPN, CDR2 SVGIG (reference sequence). This chain's CDR3 is CAWSVRQANSGANVLTF. CDR3 nucleotides: TGTGCCTGGAGTGTGCGGCAGGCCAACTCTGGGGCCAACGTCCTGACTTTC.